This T cell receptor (beta chain) was recovered during a study of OX40 agonist ivuxolimab in advanced cancers. Study-level results: Several nonresponders also turned out to have low normalized T-cell clonal expansion.

The CDR3 consists of 14 residues. Unmatched junction bases numbered 7, after V lost 5 bases and J lost 7 bases. The V gene's germline CDR1 is MDHEN and CDR2 SYDVKM. On this clone: The antigen remains unidentified.

Only in-frame clones appear in the TCRdb table, and some are missing; sequencing was by immunoSEQ multiplex PCR. The sample yields roughly 58,000 clones, 85% to 95% seen once. The chain links TRBV28 to TRBJ2-1, with 8 bases lining up with TRBD2. The source was CD4+ or CD8+ T cells sorted from blood, collected in a trial of the OX40 agonist ivuxolimab. The receptor's source is an adult with an advanced solid tumor such as melanoma, head and neck, liver or kidney cancer. This chain's CDR3 is CASSPPTSANEQFF. As DNA, the CDR3 is TGTGCCAGCAGTCCCCCGACTAGCGCAAATGAGCAGTTCTTC.